What follows are 28 T cell receptor beta chains derived from one specimen sequenced in a study of cytomegalovirus exposure and HLA in healthy donors (dated by TCRdb to about 2017). The library relied on the immunoSEQ multiplex PCR assay. The multiplex PCR relied on a mix of 60 forward primers for TCR Vbeta segments and 13 reverse primers for TCR Jbeta segments. TCRdb provides this immuneACCESS table in a form limited to in-frame rearrangements. Some clones are lacking; in checked studies, under half of them reflect an unresolved V gene, and why the rest are absent is not known. A total of 110,000 or so clones appear in this sample, 65% to 85% of them only once. The ten biggest clones cover approximately 5% of the sample. The sequenced sample consisted of PBMCs. These receptors were obtained from a woman aged 25 to 39 in good health and CMV-seropositive.

This rearrangement joins TRBV7-3 to TRBJ2-1, with D possibly TRBD2 on 6 matching bases. Trimming shortened V by 5 bases and J by 5 bases, and 13 bases separated the two germline ends. Germline V lookup: CDR1 SGHTA, CDR2 FQGTGA. This CDR3 spans 14 amino acids. The CDR3 sequence: CASSPSLADNEQFF. CDR3 nucleotide sequence: TGTGCCAGCAGCCCCTCTTTAGCGGACAATGAGCAGTTCTTC.

CDR3 bases: TGTGCCAGCAGTGCCCGACTAGCGGGAGGGTACGAGCAGTACTTC. It codes for CASSARLAGGYEQYF. This chain uses TRBV6-5 with TRBJ2-7, with TRBD2 matching over 14 bases. The germline CDR1 and CDR2 sequences are MNHEY and SVGAGI. This CDR3 comprises 15 residues. V dropped 5 bases and J dropped 4; count of bases not matched to a gene: 4.

The chain combines TRBV19 with TRBJ1-1; 7 positions match TRBD1. V dropped 5 bases and J dropped 7; count of bases not matched to a gene: 7. The V gene's germline CDR1 is LNHDA and CDR2 SQIVND (reference sequence). The CDR3 runs to 13 residues. The CDR3 DNA reads as TGTGCCAGTAGTGAAGACAGGGCTGGTGAAGCTTTCTTT. Translating gives CASSEDRAGEAFF. The entire variable domain, with the rest obtained from reference TRBV19 and TRBJ1-1, is as follows: DGGITQSPKYLFRKEGQNVTLSCEQNLNHDAMYWYRQDPGQGLRLIYYSQIVNDFQKGDIAEGYSVSREKKESFPLTVTSAQKNPTAFYLCASSEDRAGEAFFGQGTRLTVV.

This clone has only a few counts. The chain uses TRBV29-1 and TRBJ2-7; TRBD2 aligns across 12 bases. Per germline, CDR1 SQVTM and CDR2 ANQGSEA. The CDR3 extends over 17 amino acids. The J segment lost 1 base and the V segment lost 8 bases, leaving 15 bases of the junction unmatched. This CDR3 reads CSTKGGLAGGGSYEQYF. CDR3 nucleotides: TGCAGCACCAAGGGGGGACTAGCGGGTGGAGGGTCCTACGAGCAGTACTTC.

The V call is TRBV14, the J call TRBJ2-3, with D tentatively TRBD2 (6 bases). The germline CDR1 and CDR2 sequences are SGHDN and FVKESK. Trimming cost V 0 bases and J 4 bases, with 20 bases left between them. The CDR3 extends over 18 amino acids. CDR3 sequence: CASSQDKGGTATPDTQYF. The CDR3 nucleotides read TGTGCCAGCAGCCAAGATAAAGGCGGGACGGCCACCCCAGATACGCAGTATTTT.

This clone appeared a few times. The gene calls are TRBV6-5 and TRBJ1-2, with no clear D. The ends were cut back, 7 bases at V and 5 bases at J, with 17 bases in the middle. Per germline, CDR1 MNHEY and CDR2 SVGAGI. CDR3 length equals 14 residues. The CDR3 bases are TGTGCCAGCACCCTCGACGGGAGGGCTTATGGCTACACCTTC. It specifies CASTLDGRAYGYTF.

This clone turned up a few times. V is TRBV7-9 and J is TRBJ2-5; 8 bases match TRBD2. The CDR3 length is 15 residues. CDR1 and CDR2 (germline): SEHNR, FQNEAQ (reference sequence). The J segment lost 2 bases and the V segment lost 5 bases, leaving 7 bases of the junction unmatched. The CDR3 loop reads CASSLGLAEQETQYF. CDR3 sequence (DNA): TGTGCCAGCAGCCTAGGACTAGCAGAGCAAGAGACCCAGTACTTC.

The rearrangement links TRBV30 to TRBJ1-6; 7 bases line up with TRBD1. V lost 0 bases to trimming and J lost 7 bases; unmatched junction nucleotides: 6. Germline CDR1 GTSNPN, CDR2 SVGIG (reference sequence). The CDR3 contains 15 residues. The CDR3 reads CAWSVTGQTNSPLHF. The CDR3 nucleotides read TGTGCCTGGAGTGTGACGGGACAGACAAATTCACCCCTCCACTTT.

The genes are TRBV19 and TRBJ2-7; D remains unclear. Germline lookup yields CDR1 LNHDA and CDR2 SQIVND (reference sequence). The CDR3 is 13 residues long. V lost 4 bases and J lost 6, with 13 bases in between. The CDR3 bases are TGTGCCAGTAGTACCACCCCTCCCGGCGAGCAGTACTTC. Protein sequence: CASSTTPPGEQYF.

This clone is a singleton in its sample. This rearrangement joins TRBV11-3 to TRBJ2-5; 7 bases are shared with TRBD1. V was pared by 0 bases and J by 5 bases, with 6 bases of the junction left unmatched. Germline CDR1 reads SGHNT; CDR2 reads YENEEA. The CDR3 loop spans 15 amino acids. CDR3 in DNA: TGTGCCAGCAGCTTAGATGGGCAGGGGGTTGAGACCCAGTACTTC. It translates to CASSLDGQGVETQYF.

Of note for this clone: A read error may produce the germline difference seen at one junction end. Other nucleotide sequences in the sample specify the same CDR3. The rearrangement links TRBV19 to TRBJ1-1; D might be TRBD1 (6 bases). Germline values: CDR1 LNHDA, CDR2 SQIVND (reference sequence). The CDR3 has 15 residues. The CDR3 spells CASRQPQGRDTEAFF. The CDR3 bases are TGTGCCAGTAGACAACCACAGGGTAGGGACACTGAGGCTTTCTTT.

A few counts support this clone. The rearrangement uses TRBV27 and TRBJ2-2, with 9 bases identical to TRBD1. CDR1 and CDR2 (germline): MNHEY, SMNVEV (reference sequence). The J segment lost 1 base and the V segment lost 5 bases, leaving 8 bases of the junction unmatched. CDR3 length: 17 amino acids. CDR3 residues: CASSSDRGVENTGELFF. The CDR3 region has the DNA TGTGCCAGCAGTAGCGACAGGGGGGTTGAGAACACCGGGGAGCTGTTTTTT.

This clone was observed a single time. V is TRBV19 and J is TRBJ1-4; 10 bases fit TRBD1. Germline CDR1 reads LNHDA; CDR2 reads SQIVND (reference sequence). The CDR3 has 17 amino acids. J lost 3 bases, V lost 5 bases, and 9 bases had no gene match. This CDR3 is CASSPRDRGIANEKLFF. The CDR3 DNA reads TGTGCCAGTAGTCCCCGGGACAGGGGAATTGCTAATGAAAAACTGTTTTTT.

The genes are TRBV7-2 and TRBJ2-7; 8 nucleotides agree with TRBD2. CDR1 is SGHTA and CDR2 is FQGNSA in the germline V gene. J was trimmed by 2 bases and V by 1 base; bases with no gene match: 7. There are 16 residues in the CDR3. CDR3 loop: CASSLGILAETYEQYF. The DNA of the CDR3 is TGTGCCAGCAGCTTAGGGATACTAGCGGAGACCTACGAGCAGTACTTC.

The chain couples TRBV5-1 to TRBJ2-7; 11 bases line up with TRBD2. This CDR3 has 16 residues. CDR1 is SGHRS and CDR2 is YFSETQ in the germline V gene. V dropped 0 bases and J dropped 7; count of bases not matched to a gene: 9. CDR3 nucleotide sequence: TGCGCCAGCAGCTTGGGATCTAGCGGGGGGATTAGAGAGCAGTACTTC. Translated: CASSLGSSGGIREQYF.

With respect to this clone: One end of the junction is discordant with germline, which a read error may explain. This chain uses TRBV7-7 with TRBJ2-7; unclear D gene. Germline lookup yields CDR1 SSHAT and CDR2 FNYEAQ (reference sequence). CDR3 length equals 13 residues. In DNA form, the CDR3 reads TGTGCTAGCAGCTTAGGTAACTCCTACGAGCAGTACTTC. Protein: CASSLGNSYEQYF.

The chain recombines TRBV5-4 with TRBJ1-2, with D perhaps TRBD1 (6 bases). Germline V gene sequence: CDR1 SGHNT, CDR2 YYREEE (reference sequence). Deletions cut 1 base from V and 10 bases from J, with 23 bases between. The CDR3 is 16 amino acids. The CDR3 coding sequence is TGTGCCAGCAGCTTGATACGTGGCAGTCTGGGGGCGGTCTACACCTTC. It codes for CASSLIRGSLGAVYTF.

The chain combines TRBV10-3 with TRBJ2-3; 10 bases line up with TRBD1. The CDR3 extends over 14 amino acids. The J segment lost 5 bases and the V segment lost 3 bases, leaving 2 bases of the junction unmatched. Germline loops: CDR1 ENHRY, CDR2 SYGVKD. Written as DNA, the CDR3 is TGTGCCATCAGTGACGGACAGGGGGGAGATACGCAGTATTTT. This codes for CAISDGQGGDTQYF.

This clone turned up a few times. The CDR3 DNA is TGTGCCATCAGTGAGGTTGGGGACAGTGGTGAAAAACTGTTTTTT. This codes for CAISEVGDSGEKLFF. The chain uses TRBV10-3 and TRBJ1-4, with 7 bases fitting TRBD1. Germline CDR1 ENHRY, CDR2 SYGVKD. Trimming removed 2 bases from V and 7 bases from J; junction bases left unmatched: 7. CDR3 length: 15 residues.

This CDR3 reads CASSFSLNYGYTF. DNA for the CDR3: TGTGCCAGCAGCTTTTCCCTAAACTATGGCTACACCTTC. The chain uses TRBV5-4 and TRBJ1-2; D is ambiguous. Germline V gives CDR1 SGHNT, CDR2 YYREEE (reference sequence). The CDR3 sequence is 13 residues long. Trimming took off 2 bases at V and 2 bases at J, with 7 bases between the two ends.

This clone was observed once. The chain has TRBV6-5 and TRBJ2-5, with D perhaps TRBD2 (5 bases). V was clipped by 3 bases and J by 5 bases, with 13 bases between them. CDR3 length: 14 residues. Germline V lookup: CDR1 MNHEY, CDR2 SVGAGI. CDR3 bases: TGTGCCAGCAGTTATTTTGAGGGTACTGAGACCCAGTACTTC. Its protein product is CASSYFEGTETQYF.

This chain links TRBV6-5 with TRBJ1-1; 11 bases match TRBD1. Per the germline V gene, CDR1 is MNHEY and CDR2 is SVGAGI. This CDR3 region has 15 residues. V shed 4 bases and J 7 bases; nucleotides not matched to a gene: 8. In DNA, the CDR3 is TGTGCCAGCAGTTTAATAGGACAGGGGGCGAATGAAGCTTTCTTT. This sequence encodes CASSLIGQGANEAFF.

The chain uses TRBV2 and TRBJ1-2, with TRBD1 matching over 10 bases. This CDR3 has 14 amino acids. Unmatched junction bases numbered 8, after V lost 5 bases and J lost 8 bases. Germline V CDR1 and CDR2: SNHLY, FYNNEI. The CDR3 reads CASSTIDRGLGYTF. CDR3 coding DNA: TGTGCCAGCAGTACGATAGACAGGGGGCTAGGCTACACCTTC.

The chain combines TRBV6-4 with TRBJ2-7, with TRBD2 matching over 10 bases. Per the germline V gene, CDR1 is MRHNA and CDR2 is SNTAGT. The length of the CDR3 is 15 residues. V dropped 3 bases and J dropped 0; count of bases not matched to a gene: 2. The CDR3 nucleotides are TGTGCCAGCAGTGAACTAGCGGGGAGCTCCTACGAGCAGTACTTC. This sequence encodes CASSELAGSSYEQYF.

This chain connects TRBV13 to TRBJ2-3; 8 nucleotides line up with TRBD2. The CDR3 totals 16 residues. Germline V gene lookup returns CDR1 PRHDT and CDR2 FYEKMQ (reference sequence). V shed 1 base and J 2 bases; nucleotides not matched to a gene: 5. The CDR3 DNA reads TGTGCCAGCAGCTTAGTAGTAGCGGGATACACAGATACGCAGTATTTT. This sequence encodes CASSLVVAGYTDTQYF.

The V call is TRBV4-1, the J call TRBJ1-3; D unclear. The CDR3 covers 15 residues. With 3 bases removed from V and 0 bases from J, the gap between germline ends came to 9 bases. In germline, CDR1 is MGHRA, CDR2 YSYEKL. CDR3 in amino acids: CASSQAQLSGNTIYF. CDR3 nucleotides: TGCGCCAGCAGCCAGGCACAGCTCTCTGGAAACACCATATATTTT.

J is TRBJ2-2 and V is TRBV6-5, with 10 bases matching TRBD1. Unmatched junction bases numbered 9, after V lost 6 bases and J lost 8 bases. The CDR3 loop spans 15 amino acids. Germline V gene lookup returns CDR1 MNHEY and CDR2 SVGAGI. The CDR3 DNA follows: TGTGCCAGCAGAAGGGGACAGGGGCAATCGGGGGAGCTGTTTTTT. Amino acids: CASRRGQGQSGELFF.

The chain is built from TRBV9 and TRBJ2-7, with TRBD1 matching 8 bases. The CDR3 loop spans 15 amino acids. Germline trimming cut 0 bases from V and 3 bases from J; bases unmatched to any gene: 5. Per the germline V gene, CDR1 is SGDLS and CDR2 is YYNGEE. The CDR3 DNA sequence: TGTGCCAGCAGCGTAGAGGGACAGGCGTACTACGAGCAGTACTTC. Its protein is CASSVEGQAYYEQYF.